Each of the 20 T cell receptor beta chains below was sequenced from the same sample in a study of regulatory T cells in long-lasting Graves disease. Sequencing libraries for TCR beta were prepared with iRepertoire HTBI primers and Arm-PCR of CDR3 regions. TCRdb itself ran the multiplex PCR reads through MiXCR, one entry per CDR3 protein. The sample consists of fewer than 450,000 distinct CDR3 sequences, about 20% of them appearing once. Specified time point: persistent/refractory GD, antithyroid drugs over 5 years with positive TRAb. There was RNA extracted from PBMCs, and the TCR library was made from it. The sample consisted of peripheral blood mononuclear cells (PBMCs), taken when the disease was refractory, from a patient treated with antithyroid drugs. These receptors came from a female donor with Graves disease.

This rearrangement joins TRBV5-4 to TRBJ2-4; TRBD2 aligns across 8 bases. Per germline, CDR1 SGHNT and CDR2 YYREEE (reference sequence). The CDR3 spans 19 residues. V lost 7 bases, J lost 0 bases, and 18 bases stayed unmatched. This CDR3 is CASSGGASGPTGAKNIQYF. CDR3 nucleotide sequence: TGTGCCAGCTCGGGAGGGGCTAGCGGGCCGACGGGAGCCAAAAACATTCAGTACTTC.

The CDR3 DNA sequence: TGCAGTGCTAACGGCGGGATTGCCTACGAGCAGTACTTC. Residues: CSANGGIAYEQYF. The V gene is TRBV20-1, the J gene TRBJ2-7; TRBD2 might be the D (6 bases). With 4 bases removed from V and 2 bases from J, the gap between germline ends came to 12 bases. The CDR3 loop spans 13 amino acids. Germline V CDR1 and CDR2: DFQATT, SNEGSKA (reference sequence).

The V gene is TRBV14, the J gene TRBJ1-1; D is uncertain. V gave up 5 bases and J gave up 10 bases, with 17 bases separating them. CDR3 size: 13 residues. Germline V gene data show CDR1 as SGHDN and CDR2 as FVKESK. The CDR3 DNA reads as TGTGCCAGCAGCGGTCCGGAAGGTGAGGGAGCTTTCTTT. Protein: CASSGPEGEGAFF. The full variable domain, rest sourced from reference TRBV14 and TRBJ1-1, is EAGVTQFPSHSVIEKGQTVTLRCDPISGHDNLYWYRRVMGKEIKFLLHFVKESKQDESGMPNNRFLAERTGGTYSTLKVQPAELEDSGVYFCASSGPEGEGAFFGQGTRLTVV.

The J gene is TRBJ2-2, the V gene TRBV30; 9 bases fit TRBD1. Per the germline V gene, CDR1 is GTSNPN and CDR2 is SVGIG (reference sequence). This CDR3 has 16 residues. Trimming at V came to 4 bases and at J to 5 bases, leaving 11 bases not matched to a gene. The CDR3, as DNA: TGTGCCTGGAACCATGAGACAGGGGGTGTAACCGGGGAGCTGTTTTTT. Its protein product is CAWNHETGGVTGELFF.

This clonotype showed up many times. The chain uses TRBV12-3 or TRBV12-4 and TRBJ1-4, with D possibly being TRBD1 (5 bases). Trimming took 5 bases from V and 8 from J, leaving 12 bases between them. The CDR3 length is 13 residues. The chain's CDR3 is CASSPGLREKLFF. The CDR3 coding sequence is TGTGCCAGCAGTCCAGGGCTGAGGGAAAAACTGTTTTTT.

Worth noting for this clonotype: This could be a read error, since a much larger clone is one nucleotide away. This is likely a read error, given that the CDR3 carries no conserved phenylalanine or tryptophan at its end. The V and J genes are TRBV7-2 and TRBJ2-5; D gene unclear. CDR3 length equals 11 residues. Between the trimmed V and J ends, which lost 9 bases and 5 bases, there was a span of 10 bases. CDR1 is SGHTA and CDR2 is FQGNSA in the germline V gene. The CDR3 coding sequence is TGTGCCAGTCGCAAATCGGAGACCCAGTACTCC. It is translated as CASRKSETQYS.

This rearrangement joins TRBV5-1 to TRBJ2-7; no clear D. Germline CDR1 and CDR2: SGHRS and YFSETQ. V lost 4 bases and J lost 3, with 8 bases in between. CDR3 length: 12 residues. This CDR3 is CASSQPGYEQYF. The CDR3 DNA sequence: TGCGCCAGCAGCCAACCGGGCTACGAGCAGTACTTC.

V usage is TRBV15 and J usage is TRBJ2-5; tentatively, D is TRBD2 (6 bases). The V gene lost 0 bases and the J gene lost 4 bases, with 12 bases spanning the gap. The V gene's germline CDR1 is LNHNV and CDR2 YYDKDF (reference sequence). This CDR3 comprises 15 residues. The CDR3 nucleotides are TGTGCCACCAGCAGAGATGTGGCGGGGTTAGAGACCCAGTACTTC. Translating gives CATSRDVAGLETQYF.

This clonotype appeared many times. CDR3 in DNA: TGCGCCAGCAGCCAAGCCCTCGGGACAGGAGAGCAAGAGACCCAGTACTTC. Translated: CASSQALGTGEQETQYF. The chain recombines TRBV4-3 with TRBJ2-5, with 8 positions matching TRBD1. Germline V gene lookup returns CDR1 LGHNA and CDR2 YSLEER. The CDR3 sequence is 17 residues long. J gave up 2 bases and V 1 base, and 9 bases lay outside the gene matches.

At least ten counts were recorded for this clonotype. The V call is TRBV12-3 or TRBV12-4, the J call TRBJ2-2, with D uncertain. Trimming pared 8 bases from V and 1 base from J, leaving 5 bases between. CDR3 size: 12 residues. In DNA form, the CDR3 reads TGTGCCAGCCAACAGAACACCGGGGAGCTGTTTTTT. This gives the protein CASQQNTGELFF.

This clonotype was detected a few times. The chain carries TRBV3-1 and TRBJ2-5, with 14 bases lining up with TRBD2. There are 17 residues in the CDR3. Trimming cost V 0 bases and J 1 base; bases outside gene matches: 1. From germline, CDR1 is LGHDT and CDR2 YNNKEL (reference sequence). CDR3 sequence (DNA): TGTGCCAGCAGCCAAGAGGGGACTAGCGGGAGCCAAGAGACCCAGTACTTC. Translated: CASSQEGTSGSQETQYF.

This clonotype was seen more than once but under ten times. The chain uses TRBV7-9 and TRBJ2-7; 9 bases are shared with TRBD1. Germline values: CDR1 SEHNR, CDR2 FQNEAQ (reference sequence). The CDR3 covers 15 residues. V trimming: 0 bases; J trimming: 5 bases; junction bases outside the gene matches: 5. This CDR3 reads CASSLARQGVDEQYF. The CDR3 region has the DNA TGTGCCAGCAGCTTAGCACGACAGGGGGTCGACGAGCAGTACTTC.

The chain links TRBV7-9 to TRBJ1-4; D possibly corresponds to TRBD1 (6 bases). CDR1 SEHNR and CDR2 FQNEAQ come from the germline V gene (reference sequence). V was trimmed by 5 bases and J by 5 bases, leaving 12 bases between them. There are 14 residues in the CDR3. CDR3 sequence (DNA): TGTGCCAGCAGCCCTGGGGGCCAAAATGAAAAACTGTTTTTT. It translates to CASSPGGQNEKLFF.

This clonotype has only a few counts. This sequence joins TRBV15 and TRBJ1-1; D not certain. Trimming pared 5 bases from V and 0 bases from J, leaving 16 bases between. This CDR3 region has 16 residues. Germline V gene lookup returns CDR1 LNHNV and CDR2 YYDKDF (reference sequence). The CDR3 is CATSEFPLAVNTEAFF. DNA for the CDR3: TGTGCCACCAGCGAGTTTCCCTTAGCGGTGAACACTGAAGCTTTCTTT.

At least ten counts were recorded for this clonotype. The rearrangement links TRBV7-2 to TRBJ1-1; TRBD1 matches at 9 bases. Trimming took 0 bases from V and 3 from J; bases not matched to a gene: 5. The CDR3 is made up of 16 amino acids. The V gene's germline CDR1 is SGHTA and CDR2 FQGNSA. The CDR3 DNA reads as TGTGCCAGCAGCTTAGCGGGACAGGGAGGATACACTGAAGCTTTCTTT. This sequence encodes CASSLAGQGGYTEAFF.

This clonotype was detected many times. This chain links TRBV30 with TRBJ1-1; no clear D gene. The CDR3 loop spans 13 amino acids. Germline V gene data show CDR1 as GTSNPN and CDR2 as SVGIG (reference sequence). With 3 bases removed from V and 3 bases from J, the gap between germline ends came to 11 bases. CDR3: CAWSRWGDTEAFF. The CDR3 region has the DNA TGTGCCTGGAGCCGGTGGGGTGACACTGAAGCTTTCTTT.

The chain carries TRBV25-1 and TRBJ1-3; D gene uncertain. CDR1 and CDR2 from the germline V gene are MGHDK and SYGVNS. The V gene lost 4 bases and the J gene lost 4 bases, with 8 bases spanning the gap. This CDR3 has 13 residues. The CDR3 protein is CASSVVEGNTIYF. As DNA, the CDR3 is TGTGCCAGCAGTGTAGTGGAAGGAAACACCATATATTTT. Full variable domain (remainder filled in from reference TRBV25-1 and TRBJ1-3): EADIYQTPRYLVIGTGKKITLECSQTMGHDKMYWYQQDPGMELHLIHYSYGVNSTEKGDLSSESTVSRIRTEHFPLTLESARPSHTSQYLCASSVVEGNTIYFGEGSWLTVV.

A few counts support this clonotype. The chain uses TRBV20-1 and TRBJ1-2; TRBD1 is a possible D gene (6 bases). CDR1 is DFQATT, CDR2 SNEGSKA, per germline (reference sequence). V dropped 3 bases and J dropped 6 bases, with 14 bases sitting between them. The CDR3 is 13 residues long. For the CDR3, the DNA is TGCAGTGCTAGGTCTGGGGGGCGAAATGGCTACACCTTC. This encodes CSARSGGRNGYTF.

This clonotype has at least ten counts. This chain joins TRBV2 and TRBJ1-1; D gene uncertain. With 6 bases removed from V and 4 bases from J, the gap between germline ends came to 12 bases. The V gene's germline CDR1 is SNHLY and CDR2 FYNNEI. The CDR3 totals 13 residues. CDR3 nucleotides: TGTGCCAGCAGCCTGGACGGAGTCACTGAAGCTTTCTTT. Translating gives CASSLDGVTEAFF.

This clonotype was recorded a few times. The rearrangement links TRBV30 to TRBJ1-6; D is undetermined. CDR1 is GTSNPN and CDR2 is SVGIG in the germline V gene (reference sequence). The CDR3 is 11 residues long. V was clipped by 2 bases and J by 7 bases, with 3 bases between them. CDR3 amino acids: CAWSQNSPLHF. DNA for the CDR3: TGTGCCTGGAGTCAGAATTCACCCCTCCACTTT.